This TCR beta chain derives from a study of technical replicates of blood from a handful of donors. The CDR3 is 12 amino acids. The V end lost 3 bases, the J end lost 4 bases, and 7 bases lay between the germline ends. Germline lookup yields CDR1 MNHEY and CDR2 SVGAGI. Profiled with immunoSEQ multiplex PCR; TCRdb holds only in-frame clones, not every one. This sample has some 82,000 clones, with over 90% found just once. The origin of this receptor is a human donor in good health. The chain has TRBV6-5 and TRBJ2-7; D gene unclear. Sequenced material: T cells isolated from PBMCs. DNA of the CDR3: TGTGCCAGCAGTTATGCCGGGTACGAGCAGTACTTC. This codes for CASSYAGYEQYF.